The clone carrying this TCR beta chain is a singleton in its sample. This specimen comes from a study of blood T cell repertoires in COVID-19. In the study overall: The origin of the acute and convalescent COVID-19 samples was the United States, Italy and Spain. Nucleic acid was either cDNA or gDNA, and it came from T cells, B-cell-depleted T cells, or PBMCs.

Sequencing used immunoSEQ multiplex PCR; TCRdb keeps in-frame clones, though not all of them. The sample records roughly 160,000 clones, around 90% being singletons. The CDR3 spans 16 residues. Per the germline V gene, CDR1 is LGHDT and CDR2 is YNNKEL (reference sequence). V gave up 6 bases and J gave up 2 bases, with 17 bases separating them. Sequenced sample: peripheral blood. The chain is built from TRBV3-1 (or the pseudogene TRBV3-2) and TRBJ2-1, with a tentative D call TRBD2 (6 bases). The clonotype was recovered from a man aged 55-75 years with acute or convalescent COVID-19. This chain's CDR3 is CASRWGGGRTYNEQFF. The CDR3 DNA reads as TGTGCCAGCAGATGGGGTGGGGGGAGGACCTACAATGAGCAGTTCTTC.